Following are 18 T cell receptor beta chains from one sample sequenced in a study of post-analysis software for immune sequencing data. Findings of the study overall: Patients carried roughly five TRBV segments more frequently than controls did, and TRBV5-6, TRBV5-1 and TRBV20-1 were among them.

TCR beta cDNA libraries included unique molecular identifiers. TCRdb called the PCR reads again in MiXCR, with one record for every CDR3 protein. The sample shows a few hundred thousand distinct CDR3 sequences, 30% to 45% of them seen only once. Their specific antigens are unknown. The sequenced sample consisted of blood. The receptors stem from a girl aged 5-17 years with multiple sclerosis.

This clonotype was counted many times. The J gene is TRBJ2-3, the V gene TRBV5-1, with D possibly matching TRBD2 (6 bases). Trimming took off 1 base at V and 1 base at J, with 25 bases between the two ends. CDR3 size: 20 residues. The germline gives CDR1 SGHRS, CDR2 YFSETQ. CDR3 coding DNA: TGCGCCAGCAGCTTGTTGTCCGCGGGGTTCGGAGCGGGTCGCACAGATACGCAGTATTTT. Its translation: CASSLLSAGFGAGRTDTQYF.

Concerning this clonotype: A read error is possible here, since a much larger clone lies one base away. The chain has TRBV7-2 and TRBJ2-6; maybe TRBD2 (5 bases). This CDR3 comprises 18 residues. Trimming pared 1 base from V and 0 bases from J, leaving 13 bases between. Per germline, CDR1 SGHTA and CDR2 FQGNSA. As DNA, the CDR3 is TGTGCCAGCAGCTTAGGGAGGTTGGGAAGCTCTGGGGCCAACGTCCTGACTTTC. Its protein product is CASSLGRLGSSGANVLTF.

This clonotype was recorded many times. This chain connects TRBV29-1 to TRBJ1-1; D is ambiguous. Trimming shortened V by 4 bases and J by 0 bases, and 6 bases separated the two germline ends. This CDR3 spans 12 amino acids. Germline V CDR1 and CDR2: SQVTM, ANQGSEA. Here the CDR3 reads CSVGRMNTEAFF. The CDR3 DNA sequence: TGCAGCGTTGGTCGGATGAACACTGAAGCTTTCTTT. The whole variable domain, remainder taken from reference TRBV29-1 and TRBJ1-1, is SAVISQKPSRDICQRGTSLTIQCQVDSQVTMMFWYRQQPGQSLTLIATANQGSEATYESGFVIDKFPISRPNLTFSTLTVSNMSPEDSSIYLCSVGRMNTEAFFGQGTRLTVV.

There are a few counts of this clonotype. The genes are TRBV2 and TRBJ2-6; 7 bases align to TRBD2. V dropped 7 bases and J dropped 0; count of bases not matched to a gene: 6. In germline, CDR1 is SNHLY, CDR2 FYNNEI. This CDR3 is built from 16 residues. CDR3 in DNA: TGTGCCAGCACCAAAGGGAGGGTCTCTGGGGCCAACGTCCTGACTTTC. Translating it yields CASTKGRVSGANVLTF.

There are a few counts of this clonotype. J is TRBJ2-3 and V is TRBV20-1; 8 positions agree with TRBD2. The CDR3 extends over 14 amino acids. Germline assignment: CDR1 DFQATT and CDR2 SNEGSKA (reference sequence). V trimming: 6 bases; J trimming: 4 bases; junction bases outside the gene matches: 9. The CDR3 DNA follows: TGCAGTGCATCGGATAGCGGGGCCGCAGATACGCAGTATTTT. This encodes CSASDSGAADTQYF.

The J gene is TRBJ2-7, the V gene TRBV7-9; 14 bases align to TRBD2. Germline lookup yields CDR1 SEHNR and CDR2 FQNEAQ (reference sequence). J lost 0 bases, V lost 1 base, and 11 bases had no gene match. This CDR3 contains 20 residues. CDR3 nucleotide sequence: TGTGCCAGCAGCTTAGTCGGGACTAGCGGGGGAACTTTTAGCTCCTACGAGCAGTACTTC. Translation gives CASSLVGTSGGTFSSYEQYF.

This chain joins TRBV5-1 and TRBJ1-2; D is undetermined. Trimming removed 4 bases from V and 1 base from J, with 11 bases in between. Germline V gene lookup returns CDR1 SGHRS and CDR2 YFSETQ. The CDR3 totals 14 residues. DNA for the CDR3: TGCGCCAGCAGCCCCCGATTGGGTAACTATGGCTACACCTTC. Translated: CASSPRLGNYGYTF.

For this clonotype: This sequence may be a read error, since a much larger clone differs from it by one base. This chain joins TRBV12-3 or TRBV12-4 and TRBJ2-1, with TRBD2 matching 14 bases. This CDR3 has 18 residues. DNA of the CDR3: TGTGCCAGCAGAAAAGGGACTAGCGGGAGTCCTGCTTACAATGGGCAGTTCTTC. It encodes CASRKGTSGSPAYNGQFF.

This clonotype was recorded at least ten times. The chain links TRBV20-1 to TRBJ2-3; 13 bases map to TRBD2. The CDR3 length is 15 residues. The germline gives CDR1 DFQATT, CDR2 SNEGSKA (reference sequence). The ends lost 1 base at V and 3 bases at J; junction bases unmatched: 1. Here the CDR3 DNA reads TGCAGTGCTAGAGTGGGACTAGCGGGGACAGATACGCAGTATTTT. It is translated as CSARVGLAGTDTQYF.

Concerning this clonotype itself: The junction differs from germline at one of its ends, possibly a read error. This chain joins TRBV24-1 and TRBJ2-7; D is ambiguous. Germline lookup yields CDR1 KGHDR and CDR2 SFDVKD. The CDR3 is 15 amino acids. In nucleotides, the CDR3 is TGTGCCACCAGTGACCCGGACCTTTCCTACAATGAGCGGTACTTC. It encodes CATSDPDLSYNERYF.

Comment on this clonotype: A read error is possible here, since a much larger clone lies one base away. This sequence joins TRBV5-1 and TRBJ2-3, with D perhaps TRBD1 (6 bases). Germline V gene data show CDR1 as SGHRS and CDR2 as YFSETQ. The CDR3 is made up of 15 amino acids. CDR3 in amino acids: CASSSSGVSADAQYF. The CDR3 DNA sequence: TGCGCCAGCAGCTCATCAGGGGTATCAGCAGATGCGCAGTATTTT.

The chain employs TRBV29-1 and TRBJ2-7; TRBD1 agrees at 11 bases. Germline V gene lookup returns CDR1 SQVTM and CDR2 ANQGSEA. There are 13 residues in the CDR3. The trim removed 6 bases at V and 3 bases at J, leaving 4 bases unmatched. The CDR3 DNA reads TGCAGCGTGGGACAGGGGGAGAGCTACGAGCAGTACTTC. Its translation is CSVGQGESYEQYF.

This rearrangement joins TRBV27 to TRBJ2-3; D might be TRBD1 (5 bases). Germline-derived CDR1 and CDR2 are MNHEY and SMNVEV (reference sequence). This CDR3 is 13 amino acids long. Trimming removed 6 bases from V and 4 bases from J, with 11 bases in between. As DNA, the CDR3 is TGTGCCAGCAGCCTTCTAGGGGCAGATACGCAGTATTTT. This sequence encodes CASSLLGADTQYF.

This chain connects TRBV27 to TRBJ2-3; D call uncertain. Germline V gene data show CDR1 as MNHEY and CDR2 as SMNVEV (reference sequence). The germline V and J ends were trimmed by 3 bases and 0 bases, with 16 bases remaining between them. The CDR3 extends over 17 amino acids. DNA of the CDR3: TGTGCCAGCAGTTTGGCCCCAGTACCGCTTAGCACAGATACGCAGTATTTT. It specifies CASSLAPVPLSTDTQYF.

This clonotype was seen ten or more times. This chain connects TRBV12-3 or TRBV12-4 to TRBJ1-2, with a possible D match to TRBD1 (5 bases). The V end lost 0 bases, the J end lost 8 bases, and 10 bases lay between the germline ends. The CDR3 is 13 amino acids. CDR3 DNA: TGTGCCAGCAGTTTAGCCGTCAGGGCAGGCTACACCTTC. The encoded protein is CASSLAVRAGYTF.

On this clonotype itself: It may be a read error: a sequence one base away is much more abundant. The CDR3 spells CASRPDRLPYNAQFF. In DNA form, the CDR3 reads TGTGCCAGCAGGCCGGACAGGCTACCCTACAATGCGCAGTTCTTC. The chain uses TRBV6-1 and TRBJ2-1, with TRBD1 identical over 7 bases. The CDR3 has 15 amino acids. The germline gives CDR1 MNHNS, CDR2 SASEGT.

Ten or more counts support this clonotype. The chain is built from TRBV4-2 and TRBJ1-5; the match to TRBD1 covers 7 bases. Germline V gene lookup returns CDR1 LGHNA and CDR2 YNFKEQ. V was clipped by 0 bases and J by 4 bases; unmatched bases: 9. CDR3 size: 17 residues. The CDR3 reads CASSQDLVGGANQPQHF. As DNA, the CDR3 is TGTGCCAGCAGCCAAGATTTGGTAGGGGGCGCGAATCAGCCCCAGCATTTT.

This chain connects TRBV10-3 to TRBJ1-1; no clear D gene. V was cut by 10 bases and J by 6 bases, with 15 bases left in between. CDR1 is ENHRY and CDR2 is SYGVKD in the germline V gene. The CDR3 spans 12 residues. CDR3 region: CATTAVPPEAFF. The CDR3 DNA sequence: TGTGCCACCACAGCGGTCCCCCCTGAAGCTTTCTTT.